One sample yielded the 12 T cell receptor beta chains listed below, sequenced in a study of cytomegalovirus exposure and HLA in healthy donors. Profiled with immunoSEQ multiplex PCR; TCRdb holds only in-frame clones, not every one. Here the sample spans 230,000 or so clones, almost 90% being singletons. Sequences were obtained from PBMCs. The receptors originated from a woman aged 18-35 years in good health and CMV-seronegative.

The rearrangement uses TRBV28 and TRBJ2-1; TRBD1 aligns across 8 bases. With V trimmed by 3 bases and J by 1 base, 5 bases remained unmatched. Germline V gives CDR1 MDHEN, CDR2 SYDVKM. This CDR3 is built from 16 residues. The CDR3, as DNA: TGTGCCAGCAGTTTTTCCTGGACAGGGTCCTACAATGAGCAGTTCTTC. It translates to CASSFSWTGSYNEQFF.

The V call is TRBV25-1, the J call TRBJ2-5; a weak D match, TRBD2 (5 bases). The ends were cut back, 5 bases at V and 4 bases at J, with 11 bases in the middle. The CDR3 is 13 residues long. Per the germline V gene, CDR1 is MGHDK and CDR2 is SYGVNS. CDR3 residues: CASSPLVPETQYF. Here the CDR3 DNA reads TGTGCCAGCAGTCCACTAGTACCAGAGACCCAGTACTTC.

The CDR3 here is CASSPLGTSGSYEQFF. The CDR3 nucleotides are TGCGCCAGCAGCCCGCTAGGGACTAGCGGGAGTTATGAGCAGTTCTTC. The chain couples TRBV4-1 to TRBJ2-1, with 14 bases fitting TRBD2. This CDR3 has 16 amino acids. Germline CDR1 and CDR2: MGHRA and YSYEKL. J lost 8 bases, V lost 4 bases, and 7 bases had no gene match.

The rearrangement uses TRBV30 and TRBJ2-7, with a weak D call TRBD2 (6 bases). The germline V and J ends were trimmed by 3 bases and 6 bases, with 15 bases remaining between them. The CDR3 runs 13 residues. Germline values: CDR1 GTSNPN, CDR2 SVGIG (reference sequence). The CDR3 spells CAWRWRGAVEQYF. The CDR3 DNA reads TGTGCCTGGAGGTGGAGGGGTGCGGTCGAGCAGTACTTC.

V gene TRBV5-1 combines with J gene TRBJ1-3, with D unclear. Trimming stripped 0 bases from V and 3 bases from J, with 10 bases between. The CDR3 has 15 residues. In germline, CDR1 is SGHRS, CDR2 YFSETQ. Here the CDR3 reads CASSLEAARGNTIYF. The DNA of the CDR3 is TGCGCCAGCAGCTTGGAAGCTGCGCGTGGAAACACCATATATTTT.

The CDR3 DNA sequence: TGCGCCAGCAGTGCCAGGGGCGGCACTGAAGCTTTCTTT. This sequence encodes CASSARGGTEAFF. This rearrangement joins TRBV10-1 to TRBJ1-1; D is possibly TRBD1 (6 bases). The germline CDR1 and CDR2 sequences are WNHNN and SYGVQD (reference sequence). This CDR3 is built from 13 residues. The V end was cut by 4 bases, the J end by 4 bases, with 10 bases between.

The chain links TRBV30 to TRBJ1-5; weak D call: TRBD1 (5 bases). The CDR3 length is 13 residues. Between the trimmed V and J ends, which lost 1 base and 3 bases, there was a span of 7 bases. The germline gives CDR1 GTSNPN, CDR2 SVGIG (reference sequence). The CDR3 region has the DNA TGTGCCTGGAGTGCAGGGAACAATCAGCCCCAGCATTTT. Residues: CAWSAGNNQPQHF.

This clone was detected only a few times. J is TRBJ2-7 and V is TRBV4-2; 11 bases map to TRBD2. CDR1 and CDR2 from the germline V gene are LGHNA and YNFKEQ. The length of the CDR3 is 16 residues. The V gene end was trimmed by 2 bases and the J gene end by 7 bases; junction bases not matched to a gene: 10. CDR3 residues: CASSQLTLAGGKEQYF. The CDR3 nucleotides read TGTGCCAGCAGCCAACTAACCTTAGCGGGAGGGAAAGAGCAGTACTTC.

The chain combines TRBV18 with TRBJ2-7; 7 bases align to TRBD1. V lost 3 bases, J lost 3 bases, and 11 bases stayed unmatched. CDR1 is KGHSH and CDR2 is LQKENI in the germline V gene. CDR3 length: 16 amino acids. CDR3 loop: CASSPPRRQGGYEQYF. The CDR3 DNA reads TGTGCCAGCTCACCCCCCCGCCGACAGGGCGGCTACGAGCAGTACTTC.

The chain couples TRBV7-2 to TRBJ1-5; D is ambiguous. V lost 0 bases and J 2 bases, leaving 11 bases between the germline ends. Looked up from germline, CDR1 is SGHTA and CDR2 is FQGNSA. This CDR3 has 16 residues. CDR3: CASSLAPTPGNQPQHF. The CDR3 bases are TGTGCCAGCAGCTTAGCCCCTACCCCGGGCAATCAGCCCCAGCATTTT.

The gene calls are TRBV14 and TRBJ1-2; no firm D call. Germline-derived CDR1 and CDR2 are SGHDN and FVKESK. This CDR3 is built from 14 residues. V was trimmed by 0 bases and J by 4 bases, leaving 9 bases between them. CDR3 protein: CASSQEARPYGYTF. CDR3 DNA sequence: TGTGCCAGCAGCCAAGAGGCGCGGCCCTATGGCTACACCTTC.

The chain recombines TRBV28 with TRBJ1-1; D is undetermined. CDR1 and CDR2 (germline): MDHEN, SYDVKM. With 7 bases removed from V and 5 bases from J, the gap between germline ends came to 11 bases. This CDR3 has 12 residues. CDR3 coding DNA: TGTGCCAGCACCGTGGGCGGGACTGAAGCTTTCTTT. Amino acid sequence: CASTVGGTEAFF.